This TCR beta chain emerged from a study of shared clonotypes between healthy human individuals. As defined, naive CD8 cells were CD45RO-negative and positively selected for CCR7, with terminally differentiated effector memory CD45RA+ cells excluded. Profiling relied on immunoSEQ multiplex PCR, and the TCRdb table lists in-frame clones only, not all of them. The table lists hundreds of thousands of clones, 90% to 95% of them singletons. Sequenced material: naive CD8+ T cells sorted from blood. This clonotype was obtained from a woman in her twenties or thirties in good health.

This CDR3 is CASSFWGAVSYEQYF. For the CDR3, the DNA is TGTGCCAGCAGCTTTTGGGGGGCCGTCTCCTACGAGCAGTACTTC. The J gene is TRBJ2-7, the V gene TRBV7-9, with D tentatively TRBD1 or TRBD2 (6 bases each). V gave up 3 bases and J gave up 0 bases, with 12 bases separating them. Germline V CDR1 and CDR2: SEHNR, FQNEAQ (reference sequence). This CDR3 region has 15 residues.